The text below deals with one T cell receptor beta chain. Its antigen is not known. These data belong to a study of cytomegalovirus exposure and HLA in healthy donors. Whole-study results and caveats: A previous analysis found most TCR beta V segments productive roughly 90% or roughly 30% of the time. Reported results showed that the classifier diagnosed cytomegalovirus status with high specificity and sensitivity.

PCR employed 60 Vbeta and 13 Jbeta primers. How the authors handled the data: It was a later analysis that counted tens of millions of unique TCR beta chains, of which about 10 million were shared. TCRdb's table, derived via immunoSEQ multiplex PCR, lists solely in-frame clones and lacks some. V and J calls and clone size are copied from that table; D and trimming were computed from the DNA. The sample gives roughly 150,000 clones, under 85% of which show up once; about 5.4% is in the top ten. This CDR3 is 14 amino acids long. The germline gives CDR1 LGHNT, CDR2 FRNRAP. The V gene end was trimmed by 7 bases and the J gene end by 5 bases; junction bases not matched to a gene: 10.

The V and J genes are TRBV12-5 and TRBJ1-2, with 7 nucleotides matching TRBD1. The source material was PBMCs. The sequence derives from a woman between 18 and 29 years old in good health and CMV-seropositive. The CDR3 spells CASAGDSVIYGYTF. The CDR3 DNA sequence: TGTGCTAGTGCCGGGGACAGCGTAATTTATGGCTACACCTTC.